This TCR beta chain was retrieved from a study of cytomegalovirus exposure and HLA in healthy donors. Study outcomes and limitations: Rarity characterized most TCR sequences, yet some public TCRs appeared in many donors.

This clone has only a few counts. Its antigen is not known. The PCR had 60 Vbeta and 13 Jbeta primers. This table comes from immunoSEQ multiplex PCR, and its TCRdb copy is limited to in-frame clones, with some not included. The data hold a few hundred thousand clones, with approximately 80% observed a single time. This CDR3 is 19 amino acids long. After removal of 0 bases from V and 0 bases from J, the junction contained 12 bases not matched to a gene. Germline CDR1 and CDR2: SEHNR and FQNEAQ (reference sequence). The chain combines TRBV7-9 with TRBJ1-1; 8 bases are shared with TRBD1. The sequencing sample was made of PBMCs. The TCR sequence derives from a girl aged 5-17 years in good health and CMV-seronegative. The chain's CDR3 is CASSLAEIRGRILNTEAFF. The CDR3 DNA is TGTGCCAGCAGCTTAGCGGAAATCAGGGGGCGAATTTTGAACACTGAAGCTTTCTTT.